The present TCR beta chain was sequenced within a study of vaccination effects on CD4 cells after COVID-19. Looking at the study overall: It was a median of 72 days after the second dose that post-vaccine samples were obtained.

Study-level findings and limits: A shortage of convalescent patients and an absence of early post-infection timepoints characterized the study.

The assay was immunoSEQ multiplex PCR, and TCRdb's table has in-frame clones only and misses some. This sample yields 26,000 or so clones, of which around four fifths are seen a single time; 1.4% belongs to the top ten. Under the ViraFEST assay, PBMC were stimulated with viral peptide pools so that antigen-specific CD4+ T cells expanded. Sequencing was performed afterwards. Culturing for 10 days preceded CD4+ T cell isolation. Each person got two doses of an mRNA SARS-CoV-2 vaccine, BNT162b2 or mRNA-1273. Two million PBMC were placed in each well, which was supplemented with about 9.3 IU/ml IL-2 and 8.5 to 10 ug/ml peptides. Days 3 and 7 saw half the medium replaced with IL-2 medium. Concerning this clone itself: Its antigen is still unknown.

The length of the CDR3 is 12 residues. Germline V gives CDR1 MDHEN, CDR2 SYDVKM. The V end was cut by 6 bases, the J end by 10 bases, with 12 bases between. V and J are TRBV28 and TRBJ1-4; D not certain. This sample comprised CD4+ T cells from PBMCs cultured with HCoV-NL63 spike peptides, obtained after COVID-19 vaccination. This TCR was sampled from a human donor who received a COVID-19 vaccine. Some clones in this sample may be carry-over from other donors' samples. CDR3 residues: CASRPTPGKLFF. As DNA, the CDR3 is TGTGCCAGCAGACCTACACCGGGAAAACTGTTTTTT.